The source of this T cell receptor beta chain is a study of PD-1 blockade in classical Hodgkin lymphoma. The CDR3 contains 11 residues. Germline CDR1 reads MNHEY; CDR2 reads SVGAGI. V lost 10 bases and J 2 bases, leaving 9 bases between the germline ends. Time point defined: cycle 4 day 1 (C4D1), after about 6 weeks of nivolumab. Every single patient, without exception, relapsed after autologous stem cell transplantation, and brentuximab vedotin exposure varied. General study points: Newly diagnosed patients were reported to start with lower TCR diversity than healthy donors.

TCRdb keeps only in-frame clones here, not all; method: immunoSEQ multiplex PCR. The table includes about 93,000 clones, 78% detected once. Note on this clone: Its specificity is unknown.

This material consisted of peripheral blood mononuclear cells (PBMCs), taken before the fourth cycle of nivolumab. The clonotype originates from a human donor with classical Hodgkin lymphoma. The chain carries TRBV6-5 and TRBJ2-7; D not certain. CDR3: CATKKAYEQYF. CDR3 DNA sequence: TGTGCCACCAAGAAAGCCTACGAGCAGTACTTC.